This record looks at one T cell receptor beta chain sequence and its context. This sample stems from a study of blood T cell repertoires in COVID-19. Study-wide context: From the United States, Italy and Spain came samples of acute and convalescent COVID-19. The analysed material was cDNA or gDNA that came from T cells, B-cell-depleted T cells, or PBMCs.

Germline V gene lookup returns CDR1 MNHEY and CDR2 SMNVEV (reference sequence). The CDR3 runs to 18 residues. V was pared by 0 bases and J by 4 bases, with 11 bases of the junction left unmatched. In the study's own analysis: The authors estimated nucleated cell counts from reference gene primer amplification. Profiling relied on immunoSEQ multiplex PCR, and the TCRdb table lists in-frame clones only, not all of them. V, J and clone size are taken as reported in that table, and D and trimming were inferred from the DNA itself. The sample contains over 250,000 clones, more than 85% of which appear only once. Followed longitudinally, the Seattle patients had been enrolled during active infection.

This sequence originates from a person under 35 with COVID-19, enrolled during active disease. The chain carries TRBV27 and TRBJ2-7, with 11 nucleotides matching TRBD2. The sequencing input was peripheral blood. The CDR3 DNA reads TGTGCCAGCAGTTTATCGTCCCATGTACTAGCGGGAGAGTACGAGCAGTACTTC. This codes for CASSLSSHVLAGEYEQYF.